This T cell receptor (beta chain) was retrieved from a study of T cell repertoires in cytomegalovirus infection. On the study more broadly: Signatures in public TCR beta sequences pointed to both CMV infection and matching HLA type. Study-level findings and limits: Ex vivo, HLA-C-restricted CMV-specific TCR beta clonotypes prevailed over the rest of the response.

Germline V lookup: CDR1 SGHDT, CDR2 YYEEEE. The CDR3 totals 15 residues. Trimming took 4 bases from V and 7 from J; bases not matched to a gene: 8. This clonotype was seen a few times. Its antigen is unknown. TCRdb reprocessed the reads with MiXCR, giving one entry per CDR3 protein. Here the sample spans about 130,000 distinct CDR3 sequences, 24% being singletons. V is TRBV5-6 and J is TRBJ1-6; 7 bases match TRBD1. This TCR was recovered from a human donor in good health (CMV status not recorded). Some clones in this sample may be carry-over from other donors' samples. Source material: PBMCs, sequenced either directly or after in vitro stimulation (not recorded which). The CDR3 nucleotides are TGTGCCAGCAGCGCGCCGGGACAGTGGAATTCACCCCTCCACTTT. It specifies CASSAPGQWNSPLHF.